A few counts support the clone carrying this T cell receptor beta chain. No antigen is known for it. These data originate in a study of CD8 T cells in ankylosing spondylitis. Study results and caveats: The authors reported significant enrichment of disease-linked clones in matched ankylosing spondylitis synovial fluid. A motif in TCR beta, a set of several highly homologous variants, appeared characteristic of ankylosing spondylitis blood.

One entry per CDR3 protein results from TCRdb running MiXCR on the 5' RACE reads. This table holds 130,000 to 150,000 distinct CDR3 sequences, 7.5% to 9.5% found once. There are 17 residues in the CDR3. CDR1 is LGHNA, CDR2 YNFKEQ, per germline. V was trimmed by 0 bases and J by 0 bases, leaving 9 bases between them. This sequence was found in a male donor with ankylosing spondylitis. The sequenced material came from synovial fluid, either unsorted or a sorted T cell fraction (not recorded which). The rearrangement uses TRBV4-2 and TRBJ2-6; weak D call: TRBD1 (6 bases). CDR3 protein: CASSQDWTVSGANVLTF. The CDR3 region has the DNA TGTGCCAGCAGCCAAGATTGGACAGTCTCTGGGGCCAACGTCCTGACTTTC.